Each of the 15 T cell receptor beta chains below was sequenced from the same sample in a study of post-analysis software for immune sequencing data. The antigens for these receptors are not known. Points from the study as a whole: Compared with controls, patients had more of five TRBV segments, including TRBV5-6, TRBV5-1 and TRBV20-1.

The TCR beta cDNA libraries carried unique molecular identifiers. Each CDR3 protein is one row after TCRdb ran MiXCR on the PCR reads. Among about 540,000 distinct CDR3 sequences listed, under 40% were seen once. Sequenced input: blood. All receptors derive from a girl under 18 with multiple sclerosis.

CDR3 in amino acids: CASSPDSYSQYF. CDR3 DNA sequence: TGTGCCAGCAGCCCGGACTCCTATTCGCAGTATTTT. V usage is TRBV7-2 and J usage is TRBJ2-3; D possibly corresponds to TRBD2 (5 bases). Germline V gene data show CDR1 as SGHTA and CDR2 as FQGNSA. V was pared by 5 bases and J by 10 bases, with 13 bases between. The CDR3 contains 12 residues.

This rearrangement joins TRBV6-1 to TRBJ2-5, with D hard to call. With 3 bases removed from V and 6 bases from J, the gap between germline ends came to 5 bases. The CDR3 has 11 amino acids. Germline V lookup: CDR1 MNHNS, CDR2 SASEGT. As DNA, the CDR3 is TGTGCCAGCAGTGAGCCCCAGACCCAGTACTTC. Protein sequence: CASSEPQTQYF.

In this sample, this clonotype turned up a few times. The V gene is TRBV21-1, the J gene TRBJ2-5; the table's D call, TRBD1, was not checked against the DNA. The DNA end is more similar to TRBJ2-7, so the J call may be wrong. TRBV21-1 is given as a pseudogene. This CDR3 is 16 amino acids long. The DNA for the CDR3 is TGTGCCAGCAGCAATAAACCGGGACAGGCTTACTACGAGCAGTACTTC. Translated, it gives CASSNKPGQAYYEQYF.

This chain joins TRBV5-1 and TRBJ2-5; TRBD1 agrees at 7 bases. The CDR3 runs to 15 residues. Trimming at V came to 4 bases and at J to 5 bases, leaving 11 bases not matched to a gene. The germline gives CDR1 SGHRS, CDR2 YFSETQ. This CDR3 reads CASSPLQGNRETQYF. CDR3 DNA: TGCGCCAGCAGCCCCCTACAGGGGAATAGGGAGACCCAGTACTTC. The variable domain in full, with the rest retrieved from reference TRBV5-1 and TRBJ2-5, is KAGVTQTPRYLIKTRGQQVTLSCSPISGHRSVSWYQQTPGQGLQFLFEYFSETQRNKGNFPGRFSGRQFSNSRSEMNVSTLELGDSALYLCASSPLQGNRETQYFGPGTRLLVL.

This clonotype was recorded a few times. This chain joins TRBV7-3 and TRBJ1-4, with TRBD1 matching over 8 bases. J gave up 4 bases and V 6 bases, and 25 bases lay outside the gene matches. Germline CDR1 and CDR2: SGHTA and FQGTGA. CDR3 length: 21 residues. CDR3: CASRKGWAGGDPTPLNEKLFF. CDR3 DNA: TGTGCCAGCAGGAAAGGGTGGGCAGGGGGCGACCCTACCCCCCTTAATGAAAAACTGTTTTTT.

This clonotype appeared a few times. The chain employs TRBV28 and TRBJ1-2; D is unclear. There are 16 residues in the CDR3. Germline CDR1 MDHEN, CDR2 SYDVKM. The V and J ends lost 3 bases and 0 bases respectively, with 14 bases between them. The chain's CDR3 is CASSFAGAVPNYGYTF. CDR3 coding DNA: TGTGCCAGCAGTTTTGCAGGTGCAGTCCCTAACTATGGCTACACCTTC.

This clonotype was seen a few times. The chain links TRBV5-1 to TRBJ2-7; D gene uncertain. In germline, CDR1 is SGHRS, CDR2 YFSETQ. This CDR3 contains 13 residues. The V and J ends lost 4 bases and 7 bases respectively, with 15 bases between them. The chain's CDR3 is CASSPNGPSEQYF. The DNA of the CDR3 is TGCGCCAGCAGCCCAAACGGGCCATCGGAGCAGTACTTC.

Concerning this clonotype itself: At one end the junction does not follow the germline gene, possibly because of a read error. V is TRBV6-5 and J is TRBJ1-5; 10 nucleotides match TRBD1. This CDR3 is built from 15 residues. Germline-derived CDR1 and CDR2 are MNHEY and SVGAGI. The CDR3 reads CAGSPGTGEEQPQHF. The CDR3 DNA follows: TGTGCCGGCAGTCCAGGGACAGGGGAGGAACAGCCCCAGCATTTT.

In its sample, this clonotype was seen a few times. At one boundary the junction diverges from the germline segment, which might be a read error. CDR3 sequence reads: CASSLSGGALNEQFF. CDR3 coding DNA: TGTGCCAGCTCACTCAGCGGGGGGGCCCTCAATGAGCAGTTCTTC. The V gene is TRBV4-1, the J gene TRBJ2-1; 10 positions match TRBD2. Germline V lookup: CDR1 MGHRA, CDR2 YSYEKL. CDR3 length equals 15 residues.

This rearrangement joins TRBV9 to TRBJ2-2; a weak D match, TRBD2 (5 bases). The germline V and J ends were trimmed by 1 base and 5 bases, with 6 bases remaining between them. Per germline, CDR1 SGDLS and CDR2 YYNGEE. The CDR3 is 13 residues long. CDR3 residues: CASSVPGTGELFF. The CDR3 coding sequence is TGTGCCAGCAGCGTACCGGGGACCGGGGAGCTGTTTTTT.

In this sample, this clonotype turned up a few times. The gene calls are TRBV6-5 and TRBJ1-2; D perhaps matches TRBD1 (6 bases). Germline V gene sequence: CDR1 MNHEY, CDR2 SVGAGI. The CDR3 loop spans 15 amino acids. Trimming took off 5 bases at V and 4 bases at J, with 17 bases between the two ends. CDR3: CASSPLNRDFYGYTF. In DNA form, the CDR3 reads TGTGCCAGCAGTCCTCTTAACAGGGATTTCTATGGCTACACCTTC.

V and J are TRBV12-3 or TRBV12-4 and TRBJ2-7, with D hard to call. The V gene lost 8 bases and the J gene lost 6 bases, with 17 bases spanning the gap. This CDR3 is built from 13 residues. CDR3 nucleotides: TGTGCCAGCCACGAAACTGGCGTCGGCGAGCAGTACTTC. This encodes CASHETGVGEQYF.

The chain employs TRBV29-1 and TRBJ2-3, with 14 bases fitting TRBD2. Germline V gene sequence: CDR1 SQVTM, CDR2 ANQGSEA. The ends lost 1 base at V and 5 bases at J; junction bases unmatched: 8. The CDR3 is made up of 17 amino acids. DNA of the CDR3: TGCAGCGTTGAAGTCGTGACTAGCGGGGGGGCGATAGATACGCAGTATTTT. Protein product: CSVEVVTSGGAIDTQYF.

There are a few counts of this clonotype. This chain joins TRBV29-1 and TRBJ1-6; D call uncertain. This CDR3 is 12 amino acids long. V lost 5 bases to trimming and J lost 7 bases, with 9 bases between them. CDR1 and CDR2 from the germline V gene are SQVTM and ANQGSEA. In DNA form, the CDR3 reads TGCAGCGTTCAGGAGATAAATTCACCCCTCCACTTT. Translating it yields CSVQEINSPLHF.

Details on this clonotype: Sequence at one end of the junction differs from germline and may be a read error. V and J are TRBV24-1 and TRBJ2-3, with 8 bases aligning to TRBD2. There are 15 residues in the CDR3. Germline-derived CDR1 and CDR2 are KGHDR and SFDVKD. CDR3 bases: TGTGCCACCAGTGAACAGGGACTAGACACAGATGCGCAGTATTTT. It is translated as CATSEQGLDTDAQYF.